This T cell receptor beta chain was documented in a study of OX40 agonist ivuxolimab in advanced cancers. Whole-study findings and limits: CD8+ T cells averaged more expanded clones than CD4+.

As for this clone: Its antigen is as yet unknown.

V shed 5 bases, J shed 4 bases, and the junction held 11 bases outside the gene matches. The germline gives CDR1 SGHNT, CDR2 YENEEA. This CDR3 spans 17 amino acids. Clones were read by immunoSEQ multiplex PCR, and TCRdb kept only the in-frame ones, dropping some. The sample includes about 100,000 clones, 80% to 95% of them seen just once. This receptor was taken from an adult with an advanced solid tumor such as melanoma, head and neck, liver or kidney cancer. The V call is TRBV11-3, the J call TRBJ2-5, with 12 bases that match TRBD2. Sequences were derived from CD4+ or CD8+ T cells sorted from blood, sampled in a trial of the OX40 agonist ivuxolimab. CDR3 amino acids: CASSATGLAGGSETQYF. The CDR3, as DNA: TGTGCCAGCAGCGCGACGGGGCTAGCGGGAGGGTCAGAGACCCAGTACTTC.